A single sample is the source of the 17 T cell receptor beta chains below, sequenced in a study of cytomegalovirus exposure and HLA in healthy donors. With 60 Vbeta and 13 Jbeta primers, the PCR was carried out. Profiled with immunoSEQ multiplex PCR; TCRdb holds only in-frame clones, not every one. The data hold 130,000 or so clones, with under 70% observed a single time. The sample taken for sequencing was PBMCs. These receptor sequences come from a man aged 18 to 35 in good health and CMV-seronegative.

The chain recombines TRBV28 with TRBJ2-5; D is ambiguous. Per germline, CDR1 MDHEN and CDR2 SYDVKM. Deletions cut 7 bases from V and 5 bases from J, with 14 bases between. The CDR3 is 13 amino acids. The CDR3 loop reads CASTAYPGETQYF. The CDR3 bases are TGTGCCAGCACCGCCTACCCCGGGGAGACCCAGTACTTC.

This chain connects TRBV5-5 to TRBJ2-7; tentatively, D is TRBD1 (5 bases). With 2 bases removed from V and 2 bases from J, the gap between germline ends came to 8 bases. The CDR3 covers 13 residues. Germline V gives CDR1 SGHKS, CDR2 YYEKEE (reference sequence). The CDR3 sequence: CASSFRAPYEQYF. The CDR3 nucleotides are TGTGCCAGCAGCTTCAGGGCCCCCTACGAGCAGTACTTC.

The chain has TRBV19 and TRBJ2-7, with D tentatively TRBD2 (6 bases). V lost 3 bases and J 0 bases, leaving 12 bases between the germline ends. CDR1 is LNHDA, CDR2 SQIVND, per germline (reference sequence). The CDR3 totals 15 residues. The CDR3 sequence: CASSIPGGSSYEQYF. Written as DNA, the CDR3 is TGTGCCAGTAGTATCCCTGGAGGGTCCTCCTACGAGCAGTACTTC.

This chain joins TRBV7-2 and TRBJ2-5; D possibly corresponds to TRBD2 (5 bases). In germline, CDR1 is SGHTA, CDR2 FQGNSA. V lost 0 bases and J lost 4, with 9 bases in between. The CDR3 consists of 14 residues. Here the CDR3 DNA reads TGTGCCAGCAGCTTAGCGCGGGCGGTAGAGACCCAGTACTTC. Translating gives CASSLARAVETQYF.

V and J are TRBV5-6 and TRBJ1-5, with TRBD1 matching 7 bases. J was trimmed by 8 bases and V by 4 bases; bases with no gene match: 9. CDR1 and CDR2 (germline): SGHDT, YYEEEE. CDR3 length: 14 amino acids. This CDR3 reads CASSPDRVGEPQHF. DNA of the CDR3: TGTGCCAGCAGCCCCGACAGGGTAGGGGAGCCCCAGCATTTT.

This clone appeared once. The chain combines TRBV30 with TRBJ2-5; D not resolved. V lost 1 base and J lost 3, with 6 bases in between. CDR3 length equals 12 residues. Germline-derived CDR1 and CDR2 are GTSNPN and SVGIG (reference sequence). The CDR3: CAWSGTEETQYF. CDR3 DNA: TGTGCCTGGAGTGGTACTGAAGAGACCCAGTACTTC.

This sequence joins TRBV6-5 and TRBJ2-1; 9 nucleotides align to TRBD2. Germline V gene sequence: CDR1 MNHEY, CDR2 SVGAGI. The CDR3 is 14 amino acids. Unmatched junction bases numbered 6, after V lost 11 bases and J lost 1 base. The CDR3 DNA sequence: TGTGCCGCGCGGGGGGGCCTTTCCTACAATGAGCAGTTCTTC. As protein: CAARGGLSYNEQFF.

This chain uses TRBV7-2 with TRBJ2-7; 12 bases line up with TRBD2. The CDR3 totals 19 residues. From germline, CDR1 is SGHTA and CDR2 FQGNSA. Germline trimming cut 0 bases from V and 1 base from J; bases unmatched to any gene: 10. The CDR3 DNA sequence: TGTGCCAGCAGCTTAGCGCTAGGGGCTAGCGGGAGGGTTTCCTACGAGCAGTACTTC. This gives the protein CASSLALGASGRVSYEQYF.

This clone was counted a few times. V and J are TRBV28 and TRBJ1-5; weak D call: TRBD1 (5 bases). Looked up from germline, CDR1 is MDHEN and CDR2 is SYDVKM. Trimming shortened V by 7 bases and J by 3 bases, and 16 bases separated the two germline ends. The CDR3 is 15 residues long. CDR3 DNA: TGTGCCAGCAACTGGTGGGGGGAGGTCAATCAGCCCCAGCATTTT. It specifies CASNWWGEVNQPQHF.

The chain has TRBV10-1 and TRBJ1-1; possible D gene TRBD1, 5 bases. Germline CDR1 reads WNHNN; CDR2 reads SYGVQD (reference sequence). CDR3 length: 14 residues. The ends were cut back, 3 bases at V and 6 bases at J, with 14 bases in the middle. For the CDR3, the DNA is TGCGCCAGCAGTGAAGCCAGGGATGGAGCTGAAGCTTTCTTT. As protein: CASSEARDGAEAFF.

This chain links TRBV9 with TRBJ2-5; 13 bases align to TRBD2. The J segment lost 0 bases and the V segment lost 3 bases, leaving 11 bases of the junction unmatched. This CDR3 has 19 residues. The germline gives CDR1 SGDLS, CDR2 YYNGEE. CDR3 sequence reads: CASSDAGTSGAPYQETQYF. The CDR3, as DNA: TGTGCCAGCAGCGACGCCGGGACTAGCGGGGCCCCGTACCAAGAGACCCAGTACTTC. Based on the CDR3 plus reference TRBV9 and TRBJ2-5, the full variable domain is DSGVTQTPKHLITATGQRVTLRCSPRSGDLSVYWYQQSLDQGLQFLIQYYNGEERAKGNILERFSAQQFPDLHSELNLSSLELGDSALYFCASSDAGTSGAPYQETQYFGPGTRLLVL.

This chain links TRBV7-9 with TRBJ2-5, with 11 bases aligning to TRBD2. The germline gives CDR1 SEHNR, CDR2 FQNEAQ (reference sequence). With V trimmed by 8 bases and J by 7 bases, 6 bases remained unmatched. This CDR3 spans 13 amino acids. The CDR3 region has the DNA TGTGCCAGCCAGACTAGCGGGGTCGGGACCCAGTACTTC. The encoded protein is CASQTSGVGTQYF.

In its sample, this clone was seen once. CDR3: CASRTSGGSPYEQYF. In DNA form, the CDR3 reads TGTGCCAGCCGGACTAGCGGGGGGTCGCCCTACGAGCAGTACTTC. The chain carries TRBV2 and TRBJ2-7; TRBD2 agrees at 14 bases. The V gene end was trimmed by 8 bases and the J gene end by 2 bases; junction bases not matched to a gene: 5. Germline CDR1 reads SNHLY; CDR2 reads FYNNEI. The CDR3 is 15 amino acids.

J is TRBJ2-2 and V is TRBV5-8, with 8 bases matching TRBD2. After removal of 7 bases from V and 1 base from J, the junction contained 9 bases not matched to a gene. CDR1 and CDR2 from the germline V gene are SGHTS and YDEGEE. The CDR3 contains 16 residues. CDR3 sequence (DNA): TGTGCCAGCGTTCGCTTCGGGGGGGTGAACACCGGGGAGCTGTTTTTT. Its protein product is CASVRFGGVNTGELFF.

V gene TRBV25-1 combines with J gene TRBJ2-7; tentatively, D is TRBD2 (6 bases). V gave up 7 bases and J gave up 6 bases, with 19 bases separating them. CDR1 is MGHDK and CDR2 is SYGVNS in the germline V gene. CDR3 length: 14 amino acids. The CDR3 DNA reads TGTGCCAGCAACTATCAGCGGGCCGCCAGCGAGCAGTACTTC. It yields the protein CASNYQRAASEQYF.

This clone was recorded only once. The rearrangement joins TRBV28 to TRBJ1-3, with a weak D call TRBD1 (5 bases). The V gene lost 6 bases and the J gene lost 2 bases, with 11 bases spanning the gap. Germline V lookup: CDR1 MDHEN, CDR2 SYDVKM. The CDR3 spans 14 residues. As DNA, the CDR3 is TGTGCCAGCAGAGGGGCAGCCCCTGGAAACACCATATATTTT. Its protein product is CASRGAAPGNTIYF. Drawing the rest from reference TRBV28 and TRBJ1-3, the complete variable domain is DVKVTQSSRYLVKRTGEKVFLECVQDMDHENMFWYRQDPGLGLRLIYFSYDVKMKEKGDIPEGYSVSREKKERFSLILESASTNQTSMYLCASRGAAPGNTIYFGEGSWLTVV.

The chain links TRBV29-1 to TRBJ2-3, with TRBD2 identical over 11 bases. Germline CDR1 reads SQVTM; CDR2 reads ANQGSEA. CDR3 size: 20 residues. V shed 3 bases, J shed 4 bases, and the junction held 21 bases outside the gene matches. This CDR3 reads CSVDITLYHSGGARADTQYF. The CDR3 nucleotides are TGCAGCGTTGATATAACCCTCTACCATAGCGGGGGGGCAAGGGCAGATACGCAGTATTTT.